This entry features one TCR beta chain sequence. The sample is drawn from a study of blood T cell repertoires in COVID-19. Study-level background: Samples of COVID-19 (acute and convalescent) were obtained from the United States, Italy and Spain. T cells, B-cell-depleted T cells, or PBMCs supplied cDNA or gDNA.

The protocol was immunoSEQ multiplex PCR, while the TCRdb copy is restricted to in-frame clones and leaves out a portion. The sample contains under 60,000 clones, around 90% of which appear only once. Sequences were obtained from peripheral blood. The receptor comes from a human donor with acute or convalescent COVID-19. The donor label of this sample is uncertain.

CDR3 nucleotide sequence: TGCGCCAGCAGCCAAGATCCACAAGGGCCTAGCGGGAGGGCCTACGAGCAGTACTTC. Translating it yields CASSQDPQGPSGRAYEQYF. The chain joins TRBV4-1 to TRBJ2-7; 12 bases are shared with TRBD2. V lost 0 bases, J lost 2 bases, and 11 bases stayed unmatched. CDR1 is MGHRA and CDR2 is YSYEKL in the germline V gene. The CDR3 covers 19 residues.